This T cell receptor beta chain was captured in a study of human T cells and chemical hapten exposure. Study summary: DPC 0.01% went on the upper back by patch test, with reading at 6 days. Study-wide points: The count of PT1 expanded TCRs correlated positively with patch test score.

As to time point: patch test 1, 2 weeks after DPC sensitization. The treatment was: therapeutic diphenylcyclopropenone sensitization with weekly scalp DPC. This clonotype was detected only a few times. The antigen is unknown. TCRdb itself ran the RACE reads through MiXCR, one entry per CDR3 protein. The sample carries 95,000 to 150,000 distinct CDR3 sequences, around 13% recorded once. This sequence was found in a man aged 18 to 29 with alopecia areata. Some clones in this sample may be carry-over from other donors' samples. This sample comprised whole blood, obtained in connection with sensitization to the hapten diphenylcyclopropenone (DPC).

The CDR3 protein is CASSLFQGREPEAFF. The CDR3 DNA follows: TGTGCCAGCAGCCTTTTTCAGGGTCGGGAGCCTGAAGCTTTCTTT. V is TRBV7-9 and J is TRBJ1-1; perhaps TRBD1 as D (5 bases). There are 15 residues in the CDR3. The germline V gene encodes CDR1 SEHNR and CDR2 FQNEAQ (reference sequence). Between the trimmed V and J ends, which lost 5 bases and 6 bases, there was a span of 19 bases.